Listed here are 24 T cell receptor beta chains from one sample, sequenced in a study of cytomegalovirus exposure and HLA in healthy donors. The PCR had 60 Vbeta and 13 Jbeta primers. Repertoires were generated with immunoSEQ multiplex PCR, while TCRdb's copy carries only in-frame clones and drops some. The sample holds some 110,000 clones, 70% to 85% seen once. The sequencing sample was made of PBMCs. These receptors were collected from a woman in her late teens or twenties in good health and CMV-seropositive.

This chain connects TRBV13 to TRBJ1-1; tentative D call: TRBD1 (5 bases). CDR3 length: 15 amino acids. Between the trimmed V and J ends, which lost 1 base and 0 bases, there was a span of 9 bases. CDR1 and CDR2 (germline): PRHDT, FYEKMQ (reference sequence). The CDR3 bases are TGTGCCAGCAGCTTAGAATCGGACATGAACACTGAAGCTTTCTTT. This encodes CASSLESDMNTEAFF. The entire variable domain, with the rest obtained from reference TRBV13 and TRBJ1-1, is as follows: AAGVIQSPRHLIKEKRETATLKCYPIPRHDTVYWYQQGPGQDPQFLISFYEKMQSDKGSIPDRFSAQQFSDYHSELNMSSLELGDSALYFCASSLESDMNTEAFFGQGTRLTVV.

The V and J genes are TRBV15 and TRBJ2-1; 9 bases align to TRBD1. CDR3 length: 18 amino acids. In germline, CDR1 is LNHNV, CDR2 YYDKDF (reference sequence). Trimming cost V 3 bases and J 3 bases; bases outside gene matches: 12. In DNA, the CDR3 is TGTGCCACCAGCAGTCAACTCACCACAGGGGGCGTCTACAATGAGCAGTTCTTC. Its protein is CATSSQLTTGGVYNEQFF. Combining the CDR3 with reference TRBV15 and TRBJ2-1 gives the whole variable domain DAMVIQNPRYQVTQFGKPVTLSCSQTLNHNVMYWYQQKSSQAPKLLFHYYDKDFNNEADTPDNFQSRRPNTSFCFLDIRSPGLGDTAMYLCATSSQLTTGGVYNEQFFGPGTRLTVL.

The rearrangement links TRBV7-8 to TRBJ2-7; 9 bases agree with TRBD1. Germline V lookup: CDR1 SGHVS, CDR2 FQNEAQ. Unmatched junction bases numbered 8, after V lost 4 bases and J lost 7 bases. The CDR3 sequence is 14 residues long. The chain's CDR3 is CASSSSGTGWEQYF. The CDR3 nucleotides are TGTGCCAGCAGCTCCTCCGGGACAGGGTGGGAGCAGTACTTC.

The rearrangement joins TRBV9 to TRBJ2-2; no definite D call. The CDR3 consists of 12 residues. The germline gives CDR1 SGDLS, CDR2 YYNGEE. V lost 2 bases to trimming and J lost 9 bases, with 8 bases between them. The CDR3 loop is CASSVFGRELFF. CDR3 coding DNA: TGTGCCAGCAGCGTTTTTGGCCGGGAGCTGTTTTTT.

CDR3 in DNA: TGTGCCTGGAGTGGGCTAGCGTACGAGCAGTACTTC. Encoded protein: CAWSGLAYEQYF. V and J are TRBV30 and TRBJ2-5; possibly TRBD2 for D (6 bases). The end of the DNA is better explained by TRBJ2-7, so the J call may be wrong. Germline values: CDR1 GTSNPN, CDR2 SVGIG (reference sequence). CDR3 length: 12 amino acids.

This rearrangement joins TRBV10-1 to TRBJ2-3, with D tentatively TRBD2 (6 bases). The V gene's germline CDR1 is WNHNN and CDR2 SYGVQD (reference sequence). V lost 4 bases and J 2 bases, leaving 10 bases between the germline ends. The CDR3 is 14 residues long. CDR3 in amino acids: CASSVLAPTDTQYF. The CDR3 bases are TGCGCCAGCAGTGTCCTAGCGCCCACAGATACGCAGTATTTT.

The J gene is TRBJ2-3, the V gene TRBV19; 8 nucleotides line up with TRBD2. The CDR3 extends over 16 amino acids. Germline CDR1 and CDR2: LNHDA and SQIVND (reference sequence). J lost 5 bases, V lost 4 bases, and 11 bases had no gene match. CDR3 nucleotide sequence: TGTGCCAGTAGTAACTCTCCGGGACTAGTTAAAGATACGCAGTATTTT. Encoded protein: CASSNSPGLVKDTQYF.

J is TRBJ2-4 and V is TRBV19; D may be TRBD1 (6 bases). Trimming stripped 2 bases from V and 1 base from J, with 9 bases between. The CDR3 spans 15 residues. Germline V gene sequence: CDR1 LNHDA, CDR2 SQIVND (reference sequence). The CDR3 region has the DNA TGTGCCAGTAGTATACAGGGGTCGGCCAAAAACATTCAGTACTTC. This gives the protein CASSIQGSAKNIQYF.

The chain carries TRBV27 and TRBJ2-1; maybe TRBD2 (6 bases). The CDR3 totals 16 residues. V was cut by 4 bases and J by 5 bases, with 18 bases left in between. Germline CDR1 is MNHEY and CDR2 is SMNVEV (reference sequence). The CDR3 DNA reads TGTGCCAGCAGTTCACCTCGGGGACTGCAACACAATGAGCAGTTCTTC. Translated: CASSSPRGLQHNEQFF.

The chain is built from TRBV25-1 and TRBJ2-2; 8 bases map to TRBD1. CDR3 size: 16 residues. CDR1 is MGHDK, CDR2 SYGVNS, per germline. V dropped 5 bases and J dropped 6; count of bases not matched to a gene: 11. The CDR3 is CASSSGGPTLPGELFF. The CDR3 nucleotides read TGTGCCAGCAGTTCAGGGGGCCCTACTTTGCCCGGGGAGCTGTTTTTT. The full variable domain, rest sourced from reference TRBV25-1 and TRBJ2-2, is EADIYQTPRYLVIGTGKKITLECSQTMGHDKMYWYQQDPGMELHLIHYSYGVNSTEKGDLSSESTVSRIRTEHFPLTLESARPSHTSQYLCASSSGGPTLPGELFFGEGSRLTVL.

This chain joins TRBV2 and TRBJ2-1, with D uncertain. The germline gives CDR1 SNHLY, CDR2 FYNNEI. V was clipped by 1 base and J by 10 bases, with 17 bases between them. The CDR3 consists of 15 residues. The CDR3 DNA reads TGTGCCAGCAGTGAAGGCGGCGGCGCCGTATGGGAGCAGTTCTTC. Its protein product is CASSEGGGAVWEQFF.

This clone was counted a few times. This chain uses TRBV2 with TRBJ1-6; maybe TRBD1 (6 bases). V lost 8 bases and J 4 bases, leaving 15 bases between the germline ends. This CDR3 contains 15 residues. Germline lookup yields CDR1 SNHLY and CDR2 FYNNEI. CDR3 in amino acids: CASGSQGSYNSPLHF. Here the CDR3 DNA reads TGTGCCAGCGGGTCTCAGGGGTCGTATAATTCACCCCTCCACTTT.

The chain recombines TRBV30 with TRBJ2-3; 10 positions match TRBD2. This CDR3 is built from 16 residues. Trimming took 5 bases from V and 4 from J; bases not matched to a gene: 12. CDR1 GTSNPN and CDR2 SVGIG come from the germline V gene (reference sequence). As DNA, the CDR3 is TGTGCCTGGGCCTTCCGGGGACTAGCGTTCGCAGATACGCAGTATTTT. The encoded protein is CAWAFRGLAFADTQYF. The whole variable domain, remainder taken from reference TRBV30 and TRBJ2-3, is SQTIHQWPATLVQPVGSPLSLECTVEGTSNPNLYWYRQAAGRGLQLLFYSVGIGQISSEVPQNLSASRPQDRQFILSSKKLLLSDSGFYLCAWAFRGLAFADTQYFGPGTRLTVL.

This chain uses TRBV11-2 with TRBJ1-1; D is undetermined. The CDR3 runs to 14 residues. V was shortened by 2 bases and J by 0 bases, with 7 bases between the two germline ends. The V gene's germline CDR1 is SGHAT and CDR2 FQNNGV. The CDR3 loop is CASSLNVVNTEAFF. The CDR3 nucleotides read TGTGCCAGCAGCTTAAACGTAGTGAACACTGAAGCTTTCTTT.

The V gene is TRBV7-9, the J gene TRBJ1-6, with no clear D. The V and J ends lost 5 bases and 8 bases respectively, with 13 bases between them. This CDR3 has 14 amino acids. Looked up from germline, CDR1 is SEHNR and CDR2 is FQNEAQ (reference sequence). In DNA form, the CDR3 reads TGTGCCAGCAGCCCCTTGAGCTTGGATTCACCCCTCCACTTT. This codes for CASSPLSLDSPLHF.

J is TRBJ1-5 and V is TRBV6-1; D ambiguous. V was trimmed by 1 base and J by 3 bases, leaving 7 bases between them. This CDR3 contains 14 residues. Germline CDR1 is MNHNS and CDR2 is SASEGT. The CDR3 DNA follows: TGTGCCAGCAGTGAAGGCTATCCCAATCAGCCCCAGCATTTT. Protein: CASSEGYPNQPQHF.

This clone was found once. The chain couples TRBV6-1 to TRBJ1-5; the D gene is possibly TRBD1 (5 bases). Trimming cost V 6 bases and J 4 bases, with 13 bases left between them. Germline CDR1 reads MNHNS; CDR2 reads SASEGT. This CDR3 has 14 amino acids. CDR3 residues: CASSGPGGNQPQHF. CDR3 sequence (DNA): TGTGCCAGCAGCGGCCCCGGGGGAAATCAGCCCCAGCATTTT.

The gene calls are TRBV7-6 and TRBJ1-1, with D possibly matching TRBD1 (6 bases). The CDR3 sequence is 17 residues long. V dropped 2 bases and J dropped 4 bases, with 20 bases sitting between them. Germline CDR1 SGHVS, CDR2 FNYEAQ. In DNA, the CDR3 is TGTGCCAGCAGCTTAACCGAACAGGGACCTTTGGCCACTGAAGCTTTCTTT. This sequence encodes CASSLTEQGPLATEAFF. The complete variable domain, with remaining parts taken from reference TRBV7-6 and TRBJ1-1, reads GAGVSQSPRYKVTKRGQDVALRCDPISGHVSLYWYRQALGQGPEFLTYFNYEAQQDKSGLPNDRFSAERPEGSISTLTIQRTEQRDSAMYRCASSLTEQGPLATEAFFGQGTRLTVV.

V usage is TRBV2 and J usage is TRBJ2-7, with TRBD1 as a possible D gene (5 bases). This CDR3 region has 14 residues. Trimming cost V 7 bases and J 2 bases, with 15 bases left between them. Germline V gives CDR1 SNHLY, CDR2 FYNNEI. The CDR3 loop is CASTQAFRPYEQYF. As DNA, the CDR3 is TGTGCCAGCACACAGGCTTTCAGGCCCTACGAGCAGTACTTC.

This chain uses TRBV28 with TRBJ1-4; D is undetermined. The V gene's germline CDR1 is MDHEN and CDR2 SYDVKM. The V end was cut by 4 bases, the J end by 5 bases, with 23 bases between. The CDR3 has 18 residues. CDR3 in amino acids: CASSSRSSLYPSNEKLFF. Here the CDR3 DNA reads TGTGCCAGCAGTTCCCGGAGTAGCCTCTACCCCTCAAATGAAAAACTGTTTTTT.

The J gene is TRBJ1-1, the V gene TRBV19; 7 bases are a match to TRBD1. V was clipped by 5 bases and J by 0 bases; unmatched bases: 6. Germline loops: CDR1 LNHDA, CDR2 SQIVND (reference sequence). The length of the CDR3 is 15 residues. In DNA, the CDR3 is TGTGCCAGTAGTCCGCAGGGGGATGTGAACACTGAAGCTTTCTTT. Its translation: CASSPQGDVNTEAFF.

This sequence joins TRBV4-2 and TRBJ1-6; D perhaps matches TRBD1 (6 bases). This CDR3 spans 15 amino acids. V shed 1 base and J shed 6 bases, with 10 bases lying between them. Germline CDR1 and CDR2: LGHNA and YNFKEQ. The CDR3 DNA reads TGTGCCAGCAGCCAAGGACAGGCTTTTAATTCACCCCTCCACTTT. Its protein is CASSQGQAFNSPLHF.

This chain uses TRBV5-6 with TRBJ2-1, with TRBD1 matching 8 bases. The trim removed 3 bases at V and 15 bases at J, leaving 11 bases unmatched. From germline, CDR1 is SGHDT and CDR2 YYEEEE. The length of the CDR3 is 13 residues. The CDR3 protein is CASSSGQGFDLFF. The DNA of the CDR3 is TGTGCCAGCAGCTCAGGACAGGGCTTCGATCTGTTCTTC.

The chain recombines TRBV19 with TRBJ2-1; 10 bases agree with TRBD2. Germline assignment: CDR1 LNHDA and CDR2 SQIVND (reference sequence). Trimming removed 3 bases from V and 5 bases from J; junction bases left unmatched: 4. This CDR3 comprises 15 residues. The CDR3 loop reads CASSILTSGDNEQFF. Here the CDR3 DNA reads TGTGCCAGTAGTATCCTAACTAGCGGGGACAATGAGCAGTTCTTC.